The T cell receptor (beta chain) described here comes from a study of shared clonotypes between healthy human individuals. General study results and limits: Only blood underwent sampling, and tissue repertoires likely differ.

CD45RO-negative, CCR7-selected cells formed the naive CD8 fraction, which excluded terminally differentiated effector memory CD45RA+ cells. All the donors were Caucasian adults who lived in Nashville, Tennessee. This CDR3 contains 16 residues. Per the germline V gene, CDR1 is LNHDA and CDR2 is SQIVND (reference sequence). V was trimmed by 6 bases and J by 1 base, leaving 18 bases between them. Notes on this clone: Its antigen remains unknown.

Measured with immunoSEQ multiplex PCR; TCRdb has only the in-frame clones, and not every one. The table lists hundreds of thousands of clones, roughly 95% of them singletons. The sequencing sample was made of naive CD8+ T cells sorted from blood. The chain links TRBV19 to TRBJ2-5; D is undetermined. This receptor was taken from a woman in her twenties or thirties in good health. Written as DNA, the CDR3 is TGTGCCAGTAGCCCAAAAAAGGGTGTCGGCCAAGAGACCCAGTACTTC. It translates to CASSPKKGVGQETQYF.